A selection of T cell receptor beta chains follows, all from one sample in a study of tumor-infiltrating lymphocytes in localized non-small cell lung cancer. Profiled with immunoSEQ multiplex PCR; TCRdb holds only in-frame clones, not every one. The data show roughly 15,000 clones, 70% to 90% seen once. The sequenced material came from uninvolved lung tissue not adjacent to the tumor. The receptors were sampled from a human donor with non-small cell lung cancer. Both conserved end residues are part of each CDR3. The D gene is left open where the match is weak.

>TRBJ2-1|TRBV6-6|.
TGTGCCAGCAGTTATTGGGCAGGCCGAACGGGAGATGAGCAGTTCTTC
CASSYWAGRTGDEQFF
>TRBJ2-1|TRBV28|TRBD2
TGTGCCAGCAGTTTGAGTGAGTGGACTAGCGGGAGGAACAATGAGCAGTTCTTC
CASSLSEWTSGRNNEQFF
>TRBJ1-1|TRBV6-4|.
TGTGCCAGCAGTGTCGATGCCTCGAACACTGAAGCTTTCTTT
CASSVDASNTEAFF
>TRBJ2-1|TRBV14|TRBD2
TGTGCCAGCAGCCCAAATCACCGGCAAAGACTAGCGGGAGGAATCTCCTACAATGAGCAGTTCTTC
CASSPNHRQRLAGGISYNEQFF
>TRBJ2-2|TRBV5-4|.
TGTGCCAGCAGTCAAACACGTGAGAACACCGGGGAGCTGTTTTTT
CASSQTRENTGELFF
>TRBJ1-5|TRBV7-9|.
TGTGCCAGCAGCCGATCGGGTAACAATCAGCCCCAGCATTTT
CASSRSGNNQPQHF
>TRBJ2-3|TRBV20-1|.
TGCAGTGCCCAGAGCACAGATACGCAGTATTTT
CSAQSTDTQYF
>TRBJ2-7|TRBV5-1|.
TGCGCCAGCAGCTTGGCCGGGGGATTTTACGAGCAGTACTTC
CASSLAGGFYEQYF
>TRBJ2-2|TRBV7-9|TRBD2
TGTGCCAGCAGCTCGGGACTAGCGGGAGGGCCTAGCGGGGAGCTGTTTTTT
CASSSGLAGGPSGELFF
>TRBJ2-4|TRBV5-4|.
TGTGCCAGCAGCTTGTCTAAGGGAGCCAAAAACATTCAGTACTTC
CASSLSKGAKNIQYF
>TRBJ2-1|TRBV11-2|.
TGTGCCAGCACCCGCCTGATCAGCTCCTACAATGAGCAGTTCTTC
CASTRLISSYNEQFF
>TRBJ2-7|TRBV6-7|.
TGTGCCAGCAGTCCGAGACAGAGTTTCACCTACGAGCAGTACTTC
CASSPRQSFTYEQYF
>TRBJ2-1|TRBV19|.
TGTGCCAGTAGTATAGATTGGGGAGGGGGCGCCTACAATGAGCAGTTCTTC
CASSIDWGGGAYNEQFF
>TRBJ1-5|TRBV15|.
TGTGCCACCAGCAGAGTAACGGACAGCTATCAGCCCCAGCATTTT
CATSRVTDSYQPQHF
>TRBJ2-5|TRBV6-1|TRBD2
TGTGCCAGCAGTACTCGGGAGGGGGAGACCCAGTACTTC
CASSTREGETQYF